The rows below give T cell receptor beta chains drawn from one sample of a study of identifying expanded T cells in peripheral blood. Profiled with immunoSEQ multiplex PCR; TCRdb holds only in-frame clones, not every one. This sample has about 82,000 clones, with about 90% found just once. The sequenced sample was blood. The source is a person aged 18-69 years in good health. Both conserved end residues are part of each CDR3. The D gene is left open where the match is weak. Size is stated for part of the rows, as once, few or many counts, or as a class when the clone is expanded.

CASSPDRAYQETQYF	TGTGCCAGCAGTCCCGACAGGGCGTACCAAGAGACCCAGTACTTC	NA	TRBD1	TRBV27	TRBJ2-5
CASSFRYYGYTF	TGTGCCAGCAGCTTCCGATACTATGGCTACACCTTC	NA	NA	TRBV5-6	TRBJ1-2
CSAREKYEQYF	TGCAGTGCACGGGAGAAGTATGAGCAGTACTTC	NA	NA	TRBV20-1	TRBJ2-7
CASSTVRVAGSSYNEQFF	TGTGCCAGCTCTACAGTTCGAGTAGCGGGGAGTTCCTACAATGAGCAGTTCTTC	NA	TRBD2	TRBV27	TRBJ2-1
CASSLASQKETQYF	TGCGCCAGCAGCTTGGCGTCTCAAAAGGAGACCCAGTACTTC	NA	NA	TRBV5-1	TRBJ2-5
CASSFRQAHEAFF	TGTGCCAGCAGCTTCCGACAAGCTCATGAAGCTTTCTTT	NA	NA	TRBV5-6	TRBJ1-1
CASRPGEFRDTEAFF	TGTGCCAGCCGGCCGGGTGAGTTCAGGGACACTGAAGCTTTCTTT	NA	NA	TRBV19	TRBJ1-1
CASSLRGSGGRYNEQFF	TGTGCCAGCAGTTTACGGGGAAGCGGGGGTCGGTACAATGAGCAGTTCTTC	once	TRBD2	TRBV27	TRBJ2-1
CASRLRTENYGYTF	TGTGCCAGCAGATTAAGGACAGAAAACTATGGCTACACCTTC	NA	NA	TRBV2	TRBJ1-2
CASSKGPGYQPQHF	TGTGCCAGCAGCAAAGGCCCCGGGTACCAGCCCCAGCATTTT	NA	NA	TRBV7-9	TRBJ1-5
CASSWRTGGSTEAFF	TGCGCCAGCAGCTGGAGGACAGGAGGTAGCACTGAAGCTTTCTTT	NA	TRBD1	TRBV5-1	TRBJ1-1
CASSLGSGRALETQYF	TGTGCCAGCAGCTTGGGGAGCGGGAGGGCCCTAGAGACCCAGTACTTC	NA	TRBD2	TRBV7-3	TRBJ2-5
CAISGGGTDGYTF	TGTGCCATCAGTGGCGGCGGAACGGATGGCTACACCTTC	NA	NA	TRBV10-3	TRBJ1-2
CASSLDRGRARGRNTEAFF	TGTGCCAGCAGCTTAGATCGCGGCAGGGCAAGAGGACGTAACACTGAAGCTTTCTTT	NA	NA	TRBV11-2	TRBJ1-1
CASSPGGWGEKLFF	TGTGCCAGCAGTCCAGGGGGCTGGGGTGAAAAACTGTTTTTT	NA	TRBD1	TRBV6-1	TRBJ1-4
CASSLVKVTQYF	TGTGCCAGCAGCTTAGTTAAGGTGACCCAGTACTTC	NA	NA	TRBV11-2	TRBJ2-5